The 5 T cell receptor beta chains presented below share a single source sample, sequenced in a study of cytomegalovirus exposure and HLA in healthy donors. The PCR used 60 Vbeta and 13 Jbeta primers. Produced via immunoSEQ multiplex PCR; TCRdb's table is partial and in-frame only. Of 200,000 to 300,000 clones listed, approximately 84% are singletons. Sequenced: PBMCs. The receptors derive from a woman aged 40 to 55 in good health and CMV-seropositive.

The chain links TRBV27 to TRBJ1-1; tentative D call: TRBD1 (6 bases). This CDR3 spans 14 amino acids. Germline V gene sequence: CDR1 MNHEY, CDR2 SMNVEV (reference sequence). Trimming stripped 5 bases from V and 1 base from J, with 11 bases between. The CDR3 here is CASSHSTGNTEAFF. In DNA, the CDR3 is TGTGCCAGCAGTCACTCGACAGGGAACACTGAAGCTTTCTTT.

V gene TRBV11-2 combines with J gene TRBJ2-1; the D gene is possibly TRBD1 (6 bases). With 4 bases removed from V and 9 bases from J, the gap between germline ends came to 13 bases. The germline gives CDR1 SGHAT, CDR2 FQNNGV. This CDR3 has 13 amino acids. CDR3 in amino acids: CASSSRGESEQFF. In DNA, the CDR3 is TGTGCCAGCAGCTCCAGGGGAGAGTCTGAGCAGTTCTTC.

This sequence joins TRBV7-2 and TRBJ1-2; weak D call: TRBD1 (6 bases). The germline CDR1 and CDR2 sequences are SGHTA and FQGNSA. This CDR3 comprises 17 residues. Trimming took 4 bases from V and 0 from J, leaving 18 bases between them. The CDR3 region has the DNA TGTGCCAGCAGCTCCTACAGGGTGGAGACCCCTAACTATGGCTACACCTTC. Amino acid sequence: CASSSYRVETPNYGYTF.

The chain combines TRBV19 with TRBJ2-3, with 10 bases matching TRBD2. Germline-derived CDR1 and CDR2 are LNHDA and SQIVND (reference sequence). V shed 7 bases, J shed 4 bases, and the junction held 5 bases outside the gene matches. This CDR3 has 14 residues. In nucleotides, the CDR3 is TGTGCCAGTAACCCTAGCGGGAGCTCAGATACGCAGTATTTT. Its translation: CASNPSGSSDTQYF.

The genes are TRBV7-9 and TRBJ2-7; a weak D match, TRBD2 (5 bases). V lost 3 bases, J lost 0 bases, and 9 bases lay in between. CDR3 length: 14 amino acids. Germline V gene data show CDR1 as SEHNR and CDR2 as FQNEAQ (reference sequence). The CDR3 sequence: CASSFGVSSYEQYF. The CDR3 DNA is TGTGCCAGCAGCTTCGGGGTTAGCTCCTACGAGCAGTACTTC.